This TCR beta chain is from a study of T-cell memory formation after mild COVID-19. Findings and limits, study-wide: Clonal second-wave expansions that peaked on day 37 had unconfirmed SARS-CoV-2 specificity.

TCRdb re-derived calls from the 5' RACE reads in MiXCR, one entry per CDR3 protein. Among tens of thousands of distinct CDR3 sequences, about 6.3% were seen once, and the ten largest hold approximately 0.74%. This clonotype was counted only a few times. The antigen is not known. Germline assignment: CDR1 KGHDR and CDR2 SFDVKD. Unmatched junction bases numbered 3, after V lost 3 bases and J lost 2 bases. CDR3 size: 16 residues. The TCR comes from an adult who had mild COVID-19 (a few samples of this study predate the infection). Cell type and time point are not known. The sequenced material came from PBMCs or a T cell subset sorted from them (not recorded which). The chain carries TRBV24-1 and TRBJ2-1, with 10 positions matching TRBD2. This chain's CDR3 is CATSDRTSGPYNEQFF. CDR3 in DNA: TGTGCCACCAGTGATCGGACTAGCGGACCCTACAATGAGCAGTTCTTC.